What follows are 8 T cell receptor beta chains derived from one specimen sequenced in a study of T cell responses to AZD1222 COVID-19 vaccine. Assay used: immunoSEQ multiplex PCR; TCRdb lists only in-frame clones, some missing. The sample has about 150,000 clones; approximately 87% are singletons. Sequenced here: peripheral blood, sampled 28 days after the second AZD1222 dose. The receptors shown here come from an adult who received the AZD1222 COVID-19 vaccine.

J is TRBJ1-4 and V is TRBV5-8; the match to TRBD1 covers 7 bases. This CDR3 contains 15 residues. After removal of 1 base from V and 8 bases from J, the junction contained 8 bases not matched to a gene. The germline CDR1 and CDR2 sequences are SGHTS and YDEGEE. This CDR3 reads CASSLQQGTREKLFF. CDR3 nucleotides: TGTGCCAGCAGCTTGCAACAGGGGACGAGGGAAAAACTGTTTTTT.

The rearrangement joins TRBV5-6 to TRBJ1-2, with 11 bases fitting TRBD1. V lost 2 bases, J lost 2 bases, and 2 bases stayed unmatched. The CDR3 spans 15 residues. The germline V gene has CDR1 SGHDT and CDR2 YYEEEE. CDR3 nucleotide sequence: TGTGCCAGCAGCTTAGGGACAGGGGGGAACTATGGCTACACCTTC. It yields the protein CASSLGTGGNYGYTF.

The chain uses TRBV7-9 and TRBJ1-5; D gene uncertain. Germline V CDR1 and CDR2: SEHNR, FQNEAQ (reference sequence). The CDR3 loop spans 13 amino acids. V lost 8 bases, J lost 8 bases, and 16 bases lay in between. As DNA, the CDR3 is TGTGCCAGCGCCGGAGCTGGGGAGGAGCCCCAGCATTTT. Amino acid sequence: CASAGAGEEPQHF.

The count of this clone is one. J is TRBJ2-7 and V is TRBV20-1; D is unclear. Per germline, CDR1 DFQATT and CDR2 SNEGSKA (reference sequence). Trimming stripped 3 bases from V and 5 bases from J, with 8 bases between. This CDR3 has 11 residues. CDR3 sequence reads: CSASSLDEQYF. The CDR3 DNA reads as TGCAGTGCTAGCTCTTTGGACGAGCAGTACTTC.

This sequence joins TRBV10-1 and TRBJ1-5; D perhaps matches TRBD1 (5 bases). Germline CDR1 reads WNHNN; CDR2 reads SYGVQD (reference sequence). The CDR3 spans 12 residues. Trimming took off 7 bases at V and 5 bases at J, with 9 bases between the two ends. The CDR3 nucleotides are TGCGCCAGCACCCTAGGGGATCAGCCCCAGCATTTT. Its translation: CASTLGDQPQHF.

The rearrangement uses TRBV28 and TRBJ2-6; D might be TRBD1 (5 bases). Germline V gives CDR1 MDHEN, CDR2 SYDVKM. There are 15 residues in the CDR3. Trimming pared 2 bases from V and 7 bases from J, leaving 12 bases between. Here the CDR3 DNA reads TGTGCCAGCAGTTTACAGGGCCCTCGAGCCAACGTCCTGACTTTC. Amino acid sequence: CASSLQGPRANVLTF.

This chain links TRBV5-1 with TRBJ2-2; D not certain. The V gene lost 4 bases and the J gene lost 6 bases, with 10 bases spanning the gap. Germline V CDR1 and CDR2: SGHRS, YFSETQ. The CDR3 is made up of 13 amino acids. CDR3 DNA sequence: TGCGCCAGCAGCCTTAATGTGGCCGGGGAGCTGTTTTTT. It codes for CASSLNVAGELFF.

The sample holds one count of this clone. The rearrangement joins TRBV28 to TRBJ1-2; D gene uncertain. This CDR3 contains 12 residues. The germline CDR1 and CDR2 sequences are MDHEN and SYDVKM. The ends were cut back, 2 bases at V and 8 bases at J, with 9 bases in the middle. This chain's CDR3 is CASSLGSRGYTF. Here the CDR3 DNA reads TGTGCCAGCAGTTTAGGGAGTCGGGGCTACACCTTC.